This T cell receptor (beta chain) was profiled in a study of OX40 agonist ivuxolimab in advanced cancers. Across the whole study: Patients received ivuxolimab, an intravenous treatment, every 2 weeks at 0.01 to 10 mg/kg. Study findings and constraints: Expanded clones were, on average, more numerous in CD8+ T cells than in CD4+.

A history of autoimmune disease or systemic immunosuppression excluded patients. Assay: immunoSEQ multiplex PCR; the TCRdb copy retains only in-frame clones and omits some. This table has over 40,000 clones, about nine tenths appearing once. With regard to this clone: Its antigen is not known.

V lost 3 bases to trimming and J lost 6 bases, with 5 bases between them. The CDR3 contains 12 residues. Germline-derived CDR1 and CDR2 are MNHEY and SVGAGI. The sequence was obtained from an adult with an advanced solid tumor such as melanoma, head and neck, liver or kidney cancer. The sequencing used CD4+ or CD8+ T cells sorted from blood, collected in a trial of the OX40 agonist ivuxolimab. V usage is TRBV6-5 and J usage is TRBJ2-2; D is unclear. In nucleotides, the CDR3 is TGTGCCAGCAGTTATAGGTCCGGGGAGCTGTTTTTT. This sequence encodes CASSYRSGELFF.